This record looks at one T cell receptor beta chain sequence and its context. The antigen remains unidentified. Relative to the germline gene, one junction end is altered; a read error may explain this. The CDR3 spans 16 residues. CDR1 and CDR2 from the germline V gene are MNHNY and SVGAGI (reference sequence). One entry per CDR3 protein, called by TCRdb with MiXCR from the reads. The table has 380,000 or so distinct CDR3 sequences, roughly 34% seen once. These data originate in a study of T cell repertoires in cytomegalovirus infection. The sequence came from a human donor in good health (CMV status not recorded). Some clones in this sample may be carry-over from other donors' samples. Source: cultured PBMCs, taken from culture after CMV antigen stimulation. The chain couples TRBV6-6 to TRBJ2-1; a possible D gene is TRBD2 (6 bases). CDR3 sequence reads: CASSHSRRGPYNEQFF. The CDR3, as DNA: TGTGCCAGCAGTCACTCGCGGAGGGGCCCCTACAATGAGCAGTTCTTC.